This T cell receptor beta chain was observed in a study of control samples from healthy donors and cancer patients. From germline, CDR1 is LNHNV and CDR2 YYDKDF (reference sequence). Trimming removed 3 bases at V and 6 bases at J, with 18 bases between. The CDR3 loop spans 15 amino acids. TCRdb's copy holds only in-frame clones and misses some; the assay was immunoSEQ multiplex PCR. There are 40,000 to 55,000 clones in the sample; about 91% occur only once, and roughly 23% lies in the top ten. Sequenced material: PBMCs. The chain uses TRBV15 and TRBJ2-7; TRBD1 or TRBD2 may be the D gene (5 bases each). This clonotype was obtained from a woman between 40 and 55 years old with head and neck cancer. CDR3 bases: TGTGCCACCAGCAGGACCCCGGGGCAATCTAGCGAGCAGTACTTC. Translated, it gives CATSRTPGQSSEQYF.